What follows are 10 T cell receptor beta chains derived from one specimen sequenced in a study of blood T cell repertoires in COVID-19. Clones were sequenced by immunoSEQ multiplex PCR, and TCRdb holds only the in-frame ones, with some missing. The sample consists of 15,000 to 20,000 clones, roughly 87% of them appearing once. Material for sequencing was peripheral blood. The source of these receptors is a man aged 45-60 years with active COVID-19.

This clone showed up just once. The chain recombines TRBV7-9 with TRBJ1-2; TRBD1 aligns across 10 bases. The J segment lost 3 bases and the V segment lost 5 bases, leaving 12 bases of the junction unmatched. Per the germline V gene, CDR1 is SEHNR and CDR2 is FQNEAQ (reference sequence). The CDR3 is made up of 17 amino acids. The CDR3 nucleotides read TGTGCCAGCAGCCCCTCGGACGGACAGGGGGAGTACTATGGCTACACCTTC. Residues: CASSPSDGQGEYYGYTF. The whole variable domain, filled in from reference TRBV7-9 and TRBJ1-2, reads DTGVSQNPRHKITKRGQNVTFRCDPISEHNRLYWYRQTLGQGPEFLTYFQNEAQLEKSRLLSDRFSAERPKGSFSTLEIQRTEQGDSAMYLCASSPSDGQGEYYGYTFGSGTRLTVV.

The chain has TRBV7-5 and TRBJ2-1; TRBD2, the table's D call, lacks a check against the DNA. TRBV7-5 has pseudogene status. The CDR3 has 16 residues. CDR3 coding DNA: TGTGCCAGAAGCCCCCGGACTAGCGGGAGAAGGCGTGAGCAGTTCTTC. Translated: CARSPRTSGRRREQFF.

The chain combines TRBV29-1 with TRBJ2-7, with 12 bases matching TRBD2. CDR1 is SQVTM, CDR2 ANQGSEA, per germline. The CDR3 length is 12 residues. Germline trimming cut 4 bases from V and 7 bases from J; bases unmatched to any gene: 2. The CDR3 coding sequence is TGCAGCGTTGGACTAGCGGGAGATGAGCAGTACTTC. This codes for CSVGLAGDEQYF.

The chain recombines TRBV5-1 with TRBJ1-4; 7 positions agree with TRBD1. J gave up 0 bases and V 4 bases, and 3 bases lay outside the gene matches. CDR3 length: 15 residues. Germline values: CDR1 SGHRS, CDR2 YFSETQ. Written as DNA, the CDR3 is TGCGCCAGCAGCGGGACAGTTGCAACTAATGAAAAACTGTTTTTT. It translates to CASSGTVATNEKLFF. Full variable domain (remainder filled in from reference TRBV5-1 and TRBJ1-4): KAGVTQTPRYLIKTRGQQVTLSCSPISGHRSVSWYQQTPGQGLQFLFEYFSETQRNKGNFPGRFSGRQFSNSRSEMNVSTLELGDSALYLCASSGTVATNEKLFFGSGTQLSVL.

The chain employs TRBV30 and TRBJ1-1, with D possibly being TRBD1 (5 bases). This CDR3 has 10 amino acids. Germline V CDR1 and CDR2: GTSNPN, SVGIG (reference sequence). The CDR3 DNA is TGTGCGTCGGGGGACACTGAAGCTTTCTTT. It codes for CASGDTEAFF.

This clone was counted a few times. The V and J genes are TRBV7-9 and TRBJ2-5, with TRBD1 matching 7 bases. The junction had 0 bases not matched to a gene; V was cut back by 2 bases and J by 3 bases. From germline, CDR1 is SEHNR and CDR2 FQNEAQ (reference sequence). The CDR3 runs to 13 residues. CDR3 nucleotide sequence: TGTGCCAGCAGCTTAACAGGGGAAGAGACCCAGTACTTC. Residues: CASSLTGEETQYF.

J is TRBJ2-7 and V is TRBV6-2 or TRBV6-3; D is possibly TRBD1 (6 bases). The germline V and J ends were trimmed by 2 bases and 7 bases, with 18 bases remaining between them. The CDR3 is made up of 15 amino acids. CDR1 is MNHEY and CDR2 is SVGEGT in the germline V gene. CDR3 sequence reads: CASSYDRAGRGEQYF. For the CDR3, the DNA is TGTGCCAGCAGTTACGACAGAGCAGGAAGGGGGGAGCAGTACTTC.

This chain joins TRBV7-9 and TRBJ2-3; 13 nucleotides match TRBD2. The germline V gene encodes CDR1 SEHNR and CDR2 FQNEAQ (reference sequence). This CDR3 comprises 18 residues. Unmatched junction bases numbered 5, after V lost 0 bases and J lost 2 bases. The chain's CDR3 is CASSLARTSGRDTDTQYF. DNA for the CDR3: TGTGCCAGCAGCTTAGCCCGTACTAGCGGGAGGGACACAGATACGCAGTATTTT.

V and J are TRBV7-9 and TRBJ1-1, with D tentatively TRBD1 (6 bases). This CDR3 is built from 14 residues. Germline CDR1 reads SEHNR; CDR2 reads FQNEAQ (reference sequence). Trimming shortened V by 7 bases and J by 0 bases, and 12 bases separated the two germline ends. The CDR3 DNA reads TGTGCCAGCACGATACAGGGAATGAACACTGAAGCTTTCTTT. Protein product: CASTIQGMNTEAFF.

The chain recombines TRBV6-2 or TRBV6-3 with TRBJ1-5; D ambiguous. V shed 2 bases and J shed 4 bases, with 15 bases lying between them. The length of the CDR3 is 16 residues. Germline V lookup: CDR1 MNHEY, CDR2 SVGEGT. This chain's CDR3 is CASSYRGHSQNQPQHF. In nucleotides, the CDR3 is TGTGCCAGCAGTTACCGAGGCCACTCCCAAAATCAGCCCCAGCATTTT.